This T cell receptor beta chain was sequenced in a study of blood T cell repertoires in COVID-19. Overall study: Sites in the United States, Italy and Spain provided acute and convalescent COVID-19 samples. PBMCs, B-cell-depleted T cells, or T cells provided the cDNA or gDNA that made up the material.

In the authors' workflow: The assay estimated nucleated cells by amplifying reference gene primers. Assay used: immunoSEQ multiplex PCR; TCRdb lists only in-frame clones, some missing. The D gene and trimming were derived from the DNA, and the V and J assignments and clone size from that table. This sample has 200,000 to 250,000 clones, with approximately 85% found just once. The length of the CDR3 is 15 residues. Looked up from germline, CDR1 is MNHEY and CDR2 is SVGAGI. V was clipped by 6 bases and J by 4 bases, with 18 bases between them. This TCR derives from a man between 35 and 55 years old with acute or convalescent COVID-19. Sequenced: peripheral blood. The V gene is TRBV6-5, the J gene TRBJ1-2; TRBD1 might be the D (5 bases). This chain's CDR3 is CASRALVETAYGYTF. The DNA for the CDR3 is TGTGCCAGCAGGGCCCTCGTCGAGACAGCCTATGGCTACACCTTC.